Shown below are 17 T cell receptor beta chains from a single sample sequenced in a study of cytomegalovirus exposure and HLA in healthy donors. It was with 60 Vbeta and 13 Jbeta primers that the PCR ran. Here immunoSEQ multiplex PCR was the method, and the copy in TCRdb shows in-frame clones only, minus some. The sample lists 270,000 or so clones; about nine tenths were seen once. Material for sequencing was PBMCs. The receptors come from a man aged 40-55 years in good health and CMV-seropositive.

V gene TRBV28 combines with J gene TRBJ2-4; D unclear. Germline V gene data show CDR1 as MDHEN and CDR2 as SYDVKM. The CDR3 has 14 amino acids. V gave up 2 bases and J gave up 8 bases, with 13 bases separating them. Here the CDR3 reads CASSLVGVVDIQYF. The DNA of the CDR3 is TGTGCCAGCAGTTTAGTAGGAGTCGTGGACATTCAGTACTTC.

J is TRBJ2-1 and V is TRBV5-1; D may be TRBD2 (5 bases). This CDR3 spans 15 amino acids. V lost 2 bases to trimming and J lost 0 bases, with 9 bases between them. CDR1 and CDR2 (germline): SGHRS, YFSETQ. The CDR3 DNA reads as TGCGCCAGCAGCTTCGACGCGGGCTCCTACAATGAGCAGTTCTTC. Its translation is CASSFDAGSYNEQFF. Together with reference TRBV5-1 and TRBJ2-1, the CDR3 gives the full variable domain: KAGVTQTPRYLIKTRGQQVTLSCSPISGHRSVSWYQQTPGQGLQFLFEYFSETQRNKGNFPGRFSGRQFSNSRSEMNVSTLELGDSALYLCASSFDAGSYNEQFFGPGTRLTVL.

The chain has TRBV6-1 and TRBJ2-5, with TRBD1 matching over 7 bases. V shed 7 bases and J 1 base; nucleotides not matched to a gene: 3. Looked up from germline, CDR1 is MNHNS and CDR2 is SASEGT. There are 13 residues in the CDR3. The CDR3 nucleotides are TGTGCCAGCACCGGGGACAGCCAAGAGACCCAGTACTTC. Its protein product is CASTGDSQETQYF.

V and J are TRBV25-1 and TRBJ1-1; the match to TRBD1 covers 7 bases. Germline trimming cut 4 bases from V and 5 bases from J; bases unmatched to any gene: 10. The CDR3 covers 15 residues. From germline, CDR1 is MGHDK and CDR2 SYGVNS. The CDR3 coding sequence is TGTGCCAGCAGTGCAAGAGAGACAGGGCTAACTGAAGCTTTCTTT. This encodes CASSARETGLTEAFF.

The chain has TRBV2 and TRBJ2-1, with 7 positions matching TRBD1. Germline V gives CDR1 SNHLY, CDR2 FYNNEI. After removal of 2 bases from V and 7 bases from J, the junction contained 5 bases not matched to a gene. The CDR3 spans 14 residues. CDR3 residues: CASSEIQGWNEQFF. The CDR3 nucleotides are TGTGCCAGCAGTGAAATACAGGGGTGGAATGAGCAGTTCTTC. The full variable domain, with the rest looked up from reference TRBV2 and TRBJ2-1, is EPEVTQTPSHQVTQMGQEVILRCVPISNHLYFYWYRQILGQKVEFLVSFYNNEISEKSEIFDDQFSVERPDGSNFTLKIRSTKLEDSAMYFCASSEIQGWNEQFFGPGTRLTVL.

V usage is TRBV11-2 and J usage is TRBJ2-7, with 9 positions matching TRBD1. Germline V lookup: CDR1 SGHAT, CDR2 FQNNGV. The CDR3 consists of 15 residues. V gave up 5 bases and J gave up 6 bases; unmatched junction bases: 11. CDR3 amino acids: CASSPRDRDFPEQYF. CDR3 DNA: TGTGCCAGCAGCCCCCGGGACAGGGACTTTCCCGAGCAGTACTTC.

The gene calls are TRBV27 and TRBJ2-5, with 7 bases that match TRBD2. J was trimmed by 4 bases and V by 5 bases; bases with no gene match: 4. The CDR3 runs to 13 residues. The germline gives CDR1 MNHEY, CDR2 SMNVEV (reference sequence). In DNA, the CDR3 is TGTGCCAGCAGTGGACTAGGTTCAGAGACCCAGTACTTC. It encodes CASSGLGSETQYF.

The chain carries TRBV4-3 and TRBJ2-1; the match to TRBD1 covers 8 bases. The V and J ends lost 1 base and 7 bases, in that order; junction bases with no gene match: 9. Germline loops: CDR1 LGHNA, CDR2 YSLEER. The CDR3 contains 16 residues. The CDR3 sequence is CASSQGDRIKNNEQFF. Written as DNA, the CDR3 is TGCGCCAGCAGCCAAGGGGACAGGATAAAAAATAATGAGCAGTTCTTC.

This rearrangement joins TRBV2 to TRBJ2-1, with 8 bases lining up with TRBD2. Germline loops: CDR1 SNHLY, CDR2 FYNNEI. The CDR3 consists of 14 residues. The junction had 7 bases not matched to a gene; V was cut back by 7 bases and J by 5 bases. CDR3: CASKETSEHNEQFF. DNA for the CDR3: TGTGCCAGCAAGGAGACTAGCGAACACAATGAGCAGTTCTTC.

CDR3 sequence (DNA): TGTGCCTGGAGCCCACCCAATGGAGGGTGGGACACAGATACGCAGTATTTT. It yields the protein CAWSPPNGGWDTDTQYF. This chain uses TRBV30 with TRBJ2-3; tentative D call: TRBD2 (6 bases). CDR3 length: 17 residues. The V and J ends lost 3 bases and 2 bases respectively, with 21 bases between them. Looked up from germline, CDR1 is GTSNPN and CDR2 is SVGIG (reference sequence).

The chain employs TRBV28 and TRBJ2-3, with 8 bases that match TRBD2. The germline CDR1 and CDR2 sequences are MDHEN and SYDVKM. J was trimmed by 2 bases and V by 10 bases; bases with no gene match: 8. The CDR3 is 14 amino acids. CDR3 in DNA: TGTGCCACTCATAGCGGGAAGACCACAGATACGCAGTATTTT. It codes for CATHSGKTTDTQYF.

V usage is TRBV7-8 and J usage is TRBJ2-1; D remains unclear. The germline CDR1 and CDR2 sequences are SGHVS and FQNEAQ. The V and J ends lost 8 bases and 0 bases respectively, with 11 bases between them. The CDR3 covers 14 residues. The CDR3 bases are TGTGCCAGCGGCAGACCGGGCTCCTACAATGAGCAGTTCTTC. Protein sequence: CASGRPGSYNEQFF. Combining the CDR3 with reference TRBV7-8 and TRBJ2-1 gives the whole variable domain GAGVSQSPRYKVAKRGQDVALRCDPISGHVSLFWYQQALGQGPEFLTYFQNEAQLDKSGLPSDRFFAERPEGSVSTLKIQRTQQEDSAVYLCASGRPGSYNEQFFGPGTRLTVL.

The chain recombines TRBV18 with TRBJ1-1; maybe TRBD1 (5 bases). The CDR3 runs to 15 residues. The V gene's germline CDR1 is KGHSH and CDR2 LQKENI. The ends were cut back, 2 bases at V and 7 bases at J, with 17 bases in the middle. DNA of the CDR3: TGTGCCAGCTCACCAAATGGTGGGGTAACAGGTGAAGCTTTCTTT. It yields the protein CASSPNGGVTGEAFF.

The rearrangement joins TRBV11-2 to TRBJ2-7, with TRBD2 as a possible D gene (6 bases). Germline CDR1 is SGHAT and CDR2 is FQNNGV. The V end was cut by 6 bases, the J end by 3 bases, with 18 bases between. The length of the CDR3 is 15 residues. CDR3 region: CASSRPWGEDYEQYF. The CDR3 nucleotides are TGTGCCAGCAGTCGACCTTGGGGGGAGGACTACGAGCAGTACTTC. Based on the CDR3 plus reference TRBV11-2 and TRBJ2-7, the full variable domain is EAGVAQSPRYKIIEKRQSVAFWCNPISGHATLYWYQQILGQGPKLLIQFQNNGVVDDSQLPKDRFSAERLKGVDSTLKIQPAKLEDSAVYLCASSRPWGEDYEQYFGPGTRLTVT.

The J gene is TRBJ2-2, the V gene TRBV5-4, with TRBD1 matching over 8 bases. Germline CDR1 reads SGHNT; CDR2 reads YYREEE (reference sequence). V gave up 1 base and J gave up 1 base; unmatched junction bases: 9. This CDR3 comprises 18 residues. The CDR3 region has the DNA TGTGCCAGCAGCTTGTCCCTGATCGGGACAGGGAACACCGGGGAGCTGTTTTTT. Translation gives CASSLSLIGTGNTGELFF.

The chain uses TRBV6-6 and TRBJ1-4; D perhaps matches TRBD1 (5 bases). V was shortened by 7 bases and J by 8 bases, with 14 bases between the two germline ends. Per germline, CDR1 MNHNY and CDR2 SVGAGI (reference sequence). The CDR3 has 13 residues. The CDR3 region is CASNSRVDEKLFF. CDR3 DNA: TGTGCCAGCAATTCCAGGGTGGACGAAAAACTGTTTTTT.

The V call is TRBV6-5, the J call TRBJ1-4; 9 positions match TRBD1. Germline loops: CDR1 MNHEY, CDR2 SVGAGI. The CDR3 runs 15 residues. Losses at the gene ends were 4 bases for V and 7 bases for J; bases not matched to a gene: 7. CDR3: CASSSKRDRVEKLFF. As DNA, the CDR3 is TGTGCCAGCAGTTCTAAACGGGACAGGGTTGAAAAACTGTTTTTT.